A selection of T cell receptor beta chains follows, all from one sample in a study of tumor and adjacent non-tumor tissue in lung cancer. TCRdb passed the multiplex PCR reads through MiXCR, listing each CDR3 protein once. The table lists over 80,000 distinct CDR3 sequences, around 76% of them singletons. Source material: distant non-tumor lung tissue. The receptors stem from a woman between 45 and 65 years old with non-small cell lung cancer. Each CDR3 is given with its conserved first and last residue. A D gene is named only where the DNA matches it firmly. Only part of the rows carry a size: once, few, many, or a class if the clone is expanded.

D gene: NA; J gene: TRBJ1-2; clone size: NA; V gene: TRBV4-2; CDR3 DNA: TGTGCCAAAAGCCAAGATGGCAGGGATGGCTACACCTTC; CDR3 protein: CAKSQDGRDGYTF
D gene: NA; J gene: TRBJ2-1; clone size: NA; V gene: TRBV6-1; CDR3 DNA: TGTGCCAGGAAGGGAGGAGTCCTCTACAATGAGCAGTTCTTC; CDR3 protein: CARKGGVLYNEQFF
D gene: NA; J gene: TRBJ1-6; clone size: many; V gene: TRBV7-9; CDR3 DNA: TGTGCCAGCAGCTTAGATACTCTTGGGTCACCCCTCCACTTT; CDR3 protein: CASSLDTLGSPLHF
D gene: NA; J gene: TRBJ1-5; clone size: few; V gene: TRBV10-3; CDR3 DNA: TGTACTATCAGTGAGATGAATCAGCCCCAGCATTTT; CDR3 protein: CTISEMNQPQHF
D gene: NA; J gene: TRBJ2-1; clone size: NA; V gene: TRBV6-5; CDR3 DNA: TGTGCCACCAGTTACCTAGGGACATGGGATTACAATGTGCAGTTCTTC; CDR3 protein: CATSYLGTWDYNVQFF
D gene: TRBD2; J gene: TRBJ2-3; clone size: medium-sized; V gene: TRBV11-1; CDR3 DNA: TGTGCCAGCAGCTCTGGACTAGCGGGGCGCACAGATACGCAGTATTTT; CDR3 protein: CASSSGLAGRTDTQYF
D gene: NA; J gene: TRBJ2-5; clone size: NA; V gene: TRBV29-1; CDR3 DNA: TGCAGCGTTGAAGGAGGTGGAGTACTCCGAGACGAGACCCAGTACTTC; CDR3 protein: CSVEGGGVLRDETQYF
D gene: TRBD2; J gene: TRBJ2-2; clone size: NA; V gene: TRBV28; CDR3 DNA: TGTGCCAACACCGCTCGAGGACTAGCGGGCACCGGGGAGCTGTCTTTT; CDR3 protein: CANTARGLAGTGELSF
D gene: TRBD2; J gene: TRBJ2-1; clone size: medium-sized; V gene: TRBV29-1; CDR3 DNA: TGCAGCGTTGGGGGGACTAGCGGTAATGAGCAGTTCTTC; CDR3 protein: CSVGGTSGNEQFF
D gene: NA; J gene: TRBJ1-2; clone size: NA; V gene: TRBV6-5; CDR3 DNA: TGTGCCAGCAGGGACCGATGTGGTTACACCTTC; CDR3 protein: CASRDRCGYTF
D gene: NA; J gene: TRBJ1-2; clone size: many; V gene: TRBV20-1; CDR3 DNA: TGCAGTGCTAGAGATGGAGCAGGGCCGTTGGGTCTTGGCTACACCTTC; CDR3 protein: CSARDGAGPLGLGYTF
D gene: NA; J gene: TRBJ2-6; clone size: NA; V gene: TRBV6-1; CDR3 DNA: TGTACCTGCGGCGTGGGACCTAGTGGGGCCAACGTCCTGACTTTC; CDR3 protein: CTCGVGPSGANVLTF
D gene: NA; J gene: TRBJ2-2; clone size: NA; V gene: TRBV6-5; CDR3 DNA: TGTACCAGCAGTCACGGGTCCCTAGGCAACACCGGGGTGCTGTTTTTT; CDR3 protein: CTSSHGSLGNTGVLFF
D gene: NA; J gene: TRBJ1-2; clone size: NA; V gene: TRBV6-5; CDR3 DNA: TGTGCCAGCAGTCCCGACAGAAAGTTCAACTATGGCTACATCTTT; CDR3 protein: CASSPDRKFNYGYIF
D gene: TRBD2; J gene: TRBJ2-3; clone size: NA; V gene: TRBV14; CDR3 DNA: TGTGCCAGCAGACAAGGAAGGAGCGGGAGATTTAGTTTT; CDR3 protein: CASRQGRSGRFSF
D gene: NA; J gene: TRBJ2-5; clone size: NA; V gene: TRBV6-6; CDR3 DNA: TGTGCCGGCAGTTACGGCGACAGCAACCAAGAGACCCAGTACTTC; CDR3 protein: CAGSYGDSNQETQYF
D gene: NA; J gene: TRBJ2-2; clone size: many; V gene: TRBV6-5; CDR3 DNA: TGTGCCAGCAGTTTTCTGAACACCGGGGAGCTGTTTTTT; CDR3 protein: CASSFLNTGELFF
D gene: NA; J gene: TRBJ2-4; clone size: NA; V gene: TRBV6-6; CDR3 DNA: TGTGCCAGCAGTAGAGGGCCCGGCCTAAGCATTCAGTACTTC; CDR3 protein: CASSRGPGLSIQYF
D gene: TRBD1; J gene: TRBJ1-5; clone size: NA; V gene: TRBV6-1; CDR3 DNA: TGTGCCAGTTATCCGGCTACAGGGGGTATGAACAATCAGTCCCAGCATTTT; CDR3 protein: CASYPATGGMNNQSQHF
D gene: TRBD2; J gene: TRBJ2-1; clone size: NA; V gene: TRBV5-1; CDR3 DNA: TGCGCCAGCAGCCTTGGACTAGCGAGAGGGCCCTACACTGAGCAGTTCTTC; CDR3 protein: CASSLGLARGPYTEQFF
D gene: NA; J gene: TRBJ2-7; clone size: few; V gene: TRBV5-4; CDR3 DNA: TGTGCCAGCAGCTTGGGCCGTGACAGCTACTACGAGCAGTACTTC; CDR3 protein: CASSLGRDSYYEQYF
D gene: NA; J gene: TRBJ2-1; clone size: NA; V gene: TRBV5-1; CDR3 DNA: TGCGCCAGCAACCCGCAGGCGGGATTCGCAAATGAGCAGTTCTTC; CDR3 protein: CASNPQAGFANEQFF
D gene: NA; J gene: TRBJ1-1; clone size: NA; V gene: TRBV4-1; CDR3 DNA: TGCACCAGCACCCGAGTCGTCCCGAACACTGAAGCTTTCTTT; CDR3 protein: CTSTRVVPNTEAFF
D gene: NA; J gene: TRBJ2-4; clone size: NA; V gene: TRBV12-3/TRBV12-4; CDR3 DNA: TGTGACAGTAGTTTAGGAGCTGTAGACGGTGCGCCAATTTACTTC; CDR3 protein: CDSSLGAVDGAPIYF
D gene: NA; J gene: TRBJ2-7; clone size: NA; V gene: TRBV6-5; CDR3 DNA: TGTGTTAGCAGTTTTAGCGAGAGGGTTGGCGAGCAGTACTTC; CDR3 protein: CVSSFSERVGEQYF
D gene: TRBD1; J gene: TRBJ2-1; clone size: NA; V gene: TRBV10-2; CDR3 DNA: TGCGCCAACAGCGGGACAGGGGTGGGTCACAATGGGCAGCTCTTC; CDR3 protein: CANSGTGVGHNGQLF
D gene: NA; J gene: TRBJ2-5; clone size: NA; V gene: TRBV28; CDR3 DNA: TGTGTCAGCACCAAGTTATCCAGGGAGGGGGGAGAGACCCAGTACTTC; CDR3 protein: CVSTKLSREGGETQYF
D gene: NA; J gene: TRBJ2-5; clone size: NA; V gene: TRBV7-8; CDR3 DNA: TGTGCCAGCAGCCACCTCGGGGTGCAAGAGACTCAGTACTTC; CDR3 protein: CASSHLGVQETQYF
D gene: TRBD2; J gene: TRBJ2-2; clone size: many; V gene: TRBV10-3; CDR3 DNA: TGTGCCATCAGAATGACTAGCGGTCTCGGAACCGGGGAGCTGTTTTTT; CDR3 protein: CAIRMTSGLGTGELFF
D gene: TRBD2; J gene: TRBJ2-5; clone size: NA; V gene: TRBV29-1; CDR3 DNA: TGCAGCCTCCGACTAGCGAGGGGACTACAAGAGACCCAGTACTTC; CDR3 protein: CSLRLARGLQETQYF
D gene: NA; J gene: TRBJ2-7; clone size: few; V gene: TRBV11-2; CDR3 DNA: TGTGCCAACAGCTCTCCACAGGGAACCCACGAGCAGTACTTC; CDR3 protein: CANSSPQGTHEQYF
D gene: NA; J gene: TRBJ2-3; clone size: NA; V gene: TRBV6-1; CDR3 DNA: TGTGCCAGCATAACAGGTAGGACAGATACGCAGTATTTT; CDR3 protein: CASITGRTDTQYF
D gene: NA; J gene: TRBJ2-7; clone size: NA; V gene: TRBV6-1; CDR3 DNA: TGTGTCAGCAGTGAGGGCCCAGAATCCTACGAGCAGTACTTC; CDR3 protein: CVSSEGPESYEQYF
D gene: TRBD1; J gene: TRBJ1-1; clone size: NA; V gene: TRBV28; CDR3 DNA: TGTGCCAGGGCGACCGAAGGGACAGGGTTAACTGAATCTTTCTTT; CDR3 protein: CARATEGTGLTESFF
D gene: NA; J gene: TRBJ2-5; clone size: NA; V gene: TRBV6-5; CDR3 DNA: TGTGCAAGCAAAAGGTGGAAGGAGGGGACAGTGCGGGCCCAGTACTTC; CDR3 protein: CASKRWKEGTVRAQYF
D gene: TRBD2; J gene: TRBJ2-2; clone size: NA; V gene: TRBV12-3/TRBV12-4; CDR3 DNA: TGTGCCAGAAGTTTAGCGGGAGCTGGTACCGGGGAGTTGTTTTTT; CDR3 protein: CARSLAGAGTGELFF